The 12 T cell receptor beta chains below come from one sample, sequenced in a study of shared clonotypes between healthy human individuals (dated by TCRdb to the early 2020s). CD8 naive samples consisted of CD45RO-negative cells that were positively selected for CCR7, yielding a CD45RA+CCR7+ population without TemRA cells. Libraries were prepared through the immunoSEQ multiplex PCR assay. Held by TCRdb, this immuneACCESS table contains in-frame sequences only and omits some clones. Under half of the omission traces to an unresolved V gene where checked; the cause of the rest is unknown. The sample profile shows about 2,100,000 clones; just over 90% of them were found once. 1.7% of the sample comes from the top ten. Material for sequencing was naive CD8+ T cells from PBMCs. The cell subset or site label, as the study defines it: CD45RA+CCR7+. The receptors stem from a man aged 18-30 years in good health. Some clones in this sample may be carry-over from other donors' samples.

The chain links TRBV30 to TRBJ1-1, with no clear D. Looked up from germline, CDR1 is GTSNPN and CDR2 is SVGIG (reference sequence). V gave up 2 bases and J gave up 1 base, with 11 bases separating them. The CDR3 is 14 amino acids. The CDR3 spells CAWSFGTRNTEAFF. The CDR3 coding sequence is TGTGCCTGGAGTTTCGGCACCCGGAACACTGAAGCTTTCTTT.

On this clone: The sample carries other DNA sequences with the same CDR3. This rearrangement joins TRBV7-9 to TRBJ1-5, with D uncertain. The length of the CDR3 is 14 residues. Trimming removed 1 base from V and 5 bases from J, with 9 bases in between. CDR1 and CDR2 (germline): SEHNR, FQNEAQ (reference sequence). This chain's CDR3 is CASSLGGSHQPQHF. In nucleotides, the CDR3 is TGTGCCAGCAGCTTAGGAGGGTCCCATCAGCCCCAGCATTTT.

This clone occurred once. The V call is TRBV6-5, the J call TRBJ2-7; 11 nucleotides line up with TRBD2. The germline CDR1 and CDR2 sequences are MNHEY and SVGAGI. J gave up 5 bases and V 10 bases, and 13 bases lay outside the gene matches. The CDR3 extends over 15 amino acids. This CDR3 is CATISLAGGLDEQYF. As DNA, the CDR3 is TGTGCCACCATTTCCTTAGCGGGAGGGTTGGACGAGCAGTACTTC.

This clone was seen just once. This chain uses TRBV28 with TRBJ1-5; TRBD1 aligns across 9 bases. The CDR3 is 16 residues long. Germline loops: CDR1 MDHEN, CDR2 SYDVKM. V lost 1 base and J lost 2; bases outside the gene matches: 3. The DNA for the CDR3 is TGTGCCAGCAGTTTATATGGGGACAGGGGCAATCAGCCCCAGCATTTT. This codes for CASSLYGDRGNQPQHF. The full variable domain, with the rest looked up from reference TRBV28 and TRBJ1-5, is DVKVTQSSRYLVKRTGEKVFLECVQDMDHENMFWYRQDPGLGLRLIYFSYDVKMKEKGDIPEGYSVSREKKERFSLILESASTNQTSMYLCASSLYGDRGNQPQHFGDGTRLSIL.

The gene calls are TRBV2 and TRBJ2-7; no definite D call. The germline V and J ends were trimmed by 6 bases and 5 bases, with 17 bases remaining between them. The germline CDR1 and CDR2 sequences are SNHLY and FYNNEI. This CDR3 spans 14 amino acids. The CDR3 DNA reads as TGTGCCAGCAGGCTTAGGGTTGGGAAGGACGAGCAGTACTTC. The encoded protein is CASRLRVGKDEQYF.

CDR3 amino acids: CASSTPRTGPYNEQFF. The CDR3 region has the DNA TGTGCCAGCAGTACCCCCAGGACAGGGCCCTACAATGAGCAGTTCTTC. The chain uses TRBV27 and TRBJ2-1; TRBD1 aligns across 8 bases. Germline trimming cut 5 bases from V and 2 bases from J; bases unmatched to any gene: 8. Germline V lookup: CDR1 MNHEY, CDR2 SMNVEV (reference sequence). The CDR3 is made up of 16 amino acids.

The chain employs TRBV29-1 and TRBJ2-3, with 8 bases identical to TRBD1. The CDR3 covers 15 residues. J was trimmed by 6 bases and V by 6 bases; bases with no gene match: 14. Per the germline V gene, CDR1 is SQVTM and CDR2 is ANQGSEA. This chain's CDR3 is CSVETGQGPRDTQYF. The CDR3, as DNA: TGCAGCGTGGAGACCGGACAGGGTCCGAGGGATACGCAGTATTTT.

V is TRBV10-3 and J is TRBJ2-3; D might be TRBD2 (6 bases). The CDR3 consists of 15 residues. Trimming took off 4 bases at V and 9 bases at J, with 20 bases between the two ends. In germline, CDR1 is ENHRY, CDR2 SYGVKD. This chain's CDR3 is CAISVAGRALATQYF. CDR3 coding DNA: TGTGCCATCAGTGTGGCGGGACGCGCGTTGGCGACGCAGTATTTT.

V is TRBV28 and J is TRBJ1-2, with D possibly matching TRBD1 (5 bases). Germline CDR1 reads MDHEN; CDR2 reads SYDVKM. This CDR3 contains 13 residues. V was cut by 6 bases and J by 11 bases, with 19 bases left in between. The CDR3 reads CASSLGTLDQYTF. The CDR3 coding sequence is TGTGCCAGCAGCCTCGGGACCCTGGACCAGTACACCTTC.

This sequence joins TRBV10-2 and TRBJ2-5; TRBD1 or TRBD2 may be the D gene (6 bases each). Per the germline V gene, CDR1 is WSHSY and CDR2 is SAAADI. CDR3 size: 16 residues. Trimming removed 5 bases at V and 2 bases at J, with 18 bases between. The CDR3 DNA is TGCGCCAGCAGTTCTAGGGGGGACTTGGCTCAAGAGACCCAGTACTTC. Amino acids: CASSSRGDLAQETQYF.

The V and J genes are TRBV28 and TRBJ2-5; the D is unclear. The germline V and J ends were trimmed by 8 bases and 1 base, with 14 bases remaining between them. The CDR3 has 14 amino acids. Looked up from germline, CDR1 is MDHEN and CDR2 is SYDVKM. CDR3 DNA sequence: TGTGCCAGCCTTCTGGTGGGCGGCCAAGAGACCCAGTACTTC. Translated, it gives CASLLVGGQETQYF.

As DNA, the CDR3 is TGCGCCAGCAGCCAAGTAGGCAGGGCCTTCTACGAGCAGTACTTC. Its translation: CASSQVGRAFYEQYF. V gene TRBV4-1 combines with J gene TRBJ2-7; possibly TRBD1 for D (5 bases). The V and J ends lost 1 base and 3 bases respectively, with 13 bases between them. The CDR3 contains 15 residues. Germline loops: CDR1 MGHRA, CDR2 YSYEKL.